This T cell receptor (beta chain) was obtained from a study of shared clonotypes between healthy human individuals. Using immunoSEQ multiplex PCR, the repertoire was profiled, and TCRdb retains in-frame clones only, with some absent. Of approximately 530,000 clones listed, about 96% are singletons. The CDR3 contains 14 residues. Germline CDR1 is MNHEY and CDR2 is SVGAGI. Findings and limits, study-wide: Sorted-subset sequencing was shown by rarefaction to be incomplete despite large depth. Donors were few, which limited the genetic and exposure-history diversity represented.

To note about this clone: What it binds is unknown.

The chain has TRBV6-5 and TRBJ2-5; possibly TRBD2 for D (5 bases). The J call is doubtful: the DNA matches TRBJ2-7 better. The clonotype comes from a woman in her 30s in good health. Sequenced sample: naive CD4+ T cells sorted from blood. Documented subset: CD45RA+ positively selected. In DNA form, the CDR3 reads TGTGCCAGCAGTAAACTAGATCTCGCCTACGAGCAGTACTTC. Translation: CASSKLDLAYEQYF.